The rows below give T cell receptor beta chains drawn from one sample of a study of CD8 T cells in Susac syndrome. One entry per CDR3 protein results from TCRdb running MiXCR on the immunoSEQ multiplex PCR reads. The sample lists fewer than 200,000 distinct CDR3 sequences, approximately 93% occurring once. The sequenced sample consisted of CD4+ T cells from PBMCs. These receptors came from a human donor in good health. CDR3s include the opening cysteine and the closing phenylalanine or tryptophan. The D gene is left open where the match is weak. Part of the rows lack a size; the others show once, few, many or a class for expanded clones.

CDR3nt,CDR3aa,d_gene,j_gene,abundance,v_gene
TGTGCCAGCAGCTCCCCCAAGGTGGGGAGTTGGGGCTACACCTTC,CASSSPKVGSWGYTF,.,TRBJ1-2,.,TRBV7-9
TGTGCCTGGATGCGGGACAGCTATGGCTACACCTTC,CAWMRDSYGYTF,TRBD1,TRBJ1-2,.,TRBV30
TGTGCCAGCAGCCAACCCGGGACAGGTAAAGAGACCCAGTACTTC,CASSQPGTGKETQYF,TRBD1,TRBJ2-5,.,TRBV3-1
TGTGCCGGCAGCCAACAAAACGCGATGAAGGTGGAAGCTTTCTTT,CAGSQQNAMKVEAFF,.,TRBJ1-1,.,TRBV3-1
TGCAGCGCCGGGAAGGGACAGACCTACGAGCAGTACTTC,CSAGKGQTYEQYF,TRBD1,TRBJ2-7,.,TRBV29-1
TGTGCCAGCAGTTTAGTTGGCAATCGCGTTTCACCCCTCCACTTT,CASSLVGNRVSPLHF,.,TRBJ1-6,.,TRBV28
TGCAGTGCTAGAGACCACTCAACGGGGGGAGGTGATACGCAGTATTTT,CSARDHSTGGGDTQYF,TRBD2,TRBJ2-3,.,TRBV20-1
TGTGCCAGCAGTCTCCTTCCGGGGGTTAATCAGCCCCAGCATTTT,CASSLLPGVNQPQHF,.,TRBJ1-5,.,TRBV28
TGCAGTGCTAGAGTTGGGGGTAATCAGCCCCAGCATTTT,CSARVGGNQPQHF,.,TRBJ1-5,.,TRBV20-1
TGTGCCAGCAGCTCAGGACTCTCAGCGCAGTATTTT,CASSSGLSAQYF,.,TRBJ2-3,.,TRBV5-6
TGTGCCATAGGACAGGGCAATCAGCCCCAGCATTTT,CAIGQGNQPQHF,TRBD1,TRBJ1-5,.,TRBV2
TGTGCCAGCAGCTTAGGTCCAGTCACAGATACGCAGTATTTT,CASSLGPVTDTQYF,.,TRBJ2-3,.,TRBV7-2
TGTGCCAGCAGCCCGACTCGTCACAGGGGTAACACCGGGGAGCTGTTTTTT,CASSPTRHRGNTGELFF,TRBD1,TRBJ2-2,.,TRBV5-4
TGTGCCGGTTCCTCAGGGGGCGCCGGGAGAAGCTATGGCTACACCTTC,CAGSSGGAGRSYGYTF,TRBD1,TRBJ1-2,.,TRBV7-9
TGTGCCTGGCAGGGGATTAACTATGGCTACACCTTC,CAWQGINYGYTF,.,TRBJ1-2,few,TRBV30